A single sample is the source of the 15 T cell receptor beta chains below, sequenced in a study of shared clonotypes between healthy human individuals. The repertoire was sequenced with immunoSEQ multiplex PCR; TCRdb's copy has only in-frame clones and lacks some. The sample lists about 1 million clones, about 75% seen once, with about 1.5% in the top ten. Material for sequencing was memory CD4+ T cells sorted from blood. Indicated subset: CD45RA-negative fraction. The receptors stem from a man younger than 30 in good health.

The sample holds one count of this clone. A much larger clone differs from this one at a single base, so this may be a read error. The chain uses TRBV6-4 and TRBJ2-7; 11 bases match TRBD2. Trimming at V came to 6 bases and at J to 3 bases, leaving 1 base not matched to a gene. The CDR3 has 13 amino acids. Germline V gene data show CDR1 as MRHNA and CDR2 as SNTAGT. CDR3 bases: TGTGCCAGCAGCCTAGCGGGGGGCTACGAGCAGTACTTC. Protein: CASSLAGGYEQYF.

This chain uses TRBV13 with TRBJ2-4; possible D gene TRBD1, 5 bases. Trimming cost V 4 bases and J 0 bases, with 7 bases left between them. Looked up from germline, CDR1 is PRHDT and CDR2 is FYEKMQ (reference sequence). There are 14 residues in the CDR3. The CDR3 DNA reads TGTGCCAGCAGCTCAGGGCTAGCCAAAAACATTCAGTACTTC. Amino acid sequence: CASSSGLAKNIQYF.

The rearrangement joins TRBV2 to TRBJ1-2; tentative D call: TRBD1 (6 bases). The CDR3 runs 13 residues. V was pared by 8 bases and J by 5 bases, with 15 bases between. Germline CDR1 SNHLY, CDR2 FYNNEI. The CDR3 DNA is TGTGCCAGCCAAACCGGGACAAAGTATGGCTACACCTTC. Its translation is CASQTGTKYGYTF. The complete variable domain, with remaining parts taken from reference TRBV2 and TRBJ1-2, reads EPEVTQTPSHQVTQMGQEVILRCVPISNHLYFYWYRQILGQKVEFLVSFYNNEISEKSEIFDDQFSVERPDGSNFTLKIRSTKLEDSAMYFCASQTGTKYGYTFGSGTRLTVV.

A remark on this clone: A far larger clone is one nucleotide away, so this likely arose from a read error. Other DNA sequences in the same sample also yield this CDR3. This chain connects TRBV30 to TRBJ2-7; D unclear. The CDR3 is made up of 12 amino acids. Germline V gene sequence: CDR1 GTSNPN, CDR2 SVGIG (reference sequence). V was cut by 0 bases and J by 4 bases, with 7 bases left in between. The CDR3 sequence: CAWSVQGYEQYF. In nucleotides, the CDR3 is TGTGCCTGGAGTGTACAAGGGTACGAGCAGTACTTC.

For the CDR3, the DNA is TGTGCCAGCAGCGGGCCTGGTCGTGGGACCCAGTACTTC. Translated, it gives CASSGPGRGTQYF. This chain connects TRBV2 to TRBJ2-5; D remains unclear. The CDR3 contains 13 residues. Germline V gene sequence: CDR1 SNHLY, CDR2 FYNNEI. The germline V and J ends were trimmed by 6 bases and 7 bases, with 15 bases remaining between them.

The chain joins TRBV5-1 to TRBJ2-1; 11 nucleotides agree with TRBD2. V shed 4 bases and J 3 bases; nucleotides not matched to a gene: 3. Germline V gene lookup returns CDR1 SGHRS and CDR2 YFSETQ. The CDR3 covers 15 residues. CDR3 residues: CASSQLAGDYNEQFF. The DNA for the CDR3 is TGCGCCAGCAGCCAACTAGCGGGAGACTACAATGAGCAGTTCTTC.

This chain links TRBV15 with TRBJ2-7; 9 bases match TRBD1. Trimming cost V 0 bases and J 5 bases; bases outside gene matches: 14. The CDR3 extends over 18 amino acids. CDR1 is LNHNV, CDR2 YYDKDF, per germline (reference sequence). In DNA, the CDR3 is TGTGCCACCAGCAGAGATGGGAGGGACAGGGTAATCTTGGACGAGCAGTACTTC. It specifies CATSRDGRDRVILDEQYF.

V and J are TRBV7-2 and TRBJ2-5, with 7 bases aligning to TRBD2. The ends lost 1 base at V and 7 bases at J; junction bases unmatched: 3. The CDR3 loop spans 13 amino acids. In germline, CDR1 is SGHTA, CDR2 FQGNSA. The DNA for the CDR3 is TGTGCCAGCAGCTTAGGGTGGGAGGGGACCCAGTACTTC. Translating it yields CASSLGWEGTQYF.

The J gene is TRBJ2-7, the V gene TRBV19, with D possibly TRBD1 on 6 matching bases. V lost 3 bases and J 0 bases, leaving 12 bases between the germline ends. This CDR3 has 15 amino acids. CDR1 LNHDA and CDR2 SQIVND come from the germline V gene (reference sequence). This CDR3 is CASSIGQSSSYEQYF. The CDR3 bases are TGTGCCAGTAGTATCGGACAGTCGAGCTCCTACGAGCAGTACTTC.

A word on this clone: Other DNA sequences of this sample code for an identical CDR3. This sequence joins TRBV5-1 and TRBJ2-3, with TRBD2 matching 7 bases. V dropped 5 bases and J dropped 0; count of bases not matched to a gene: 6. Germline CDR1 reads SGHRS; CDR2 reads YFSETQ. The CDR3 is 15 residues long. This chain's CDR3 is CASSSERGSTDTQYF. The CDR3 region has the DNA TGCGCCAGCAGTAGCGAGCGGGGTAGCACAGATACGCAGTATTTT.

The sample holds a few counts of this clone. This sequence joins TRBV6-4 and TRBJ1-2; the D is unclear. V lost 5 bases and J lost 0, with 7 bases in between. The CDR3 is made up of 13 amino acids. Germline V gene data show CDR1 as MRHNA and CDR2 as SNTAGT. CDR3 loop: CASSRDPNYGYTF. As DNA, the CDR3 is TGTGCCAGCAGTCGAGACCCTAACTATGGCTACACCTTC.

In the case of this clone: Other DNA variants within this sample encode the same CDR3. The rearrangement uses TRBV5-1 and TRBJ1-1; D is unresolved. The CDR3 has 13 amino acids. V gave up 4 bases and J gave up 1 base, with 8 bases separating them. CDR1 is SGHRS and CDR2 is YFSETQ in the germline V gene. CDR3 residues: CASSPLGNTEAFF. CDR3 DNA sequence: TGCGCCAGCAGCCCTCTGGGGAACACTGAAGCTTTCTTT.

In its sample, this clone was seen a few times. The chain carries TRBV2 and TRBJ1-2; 8 bases are a match to TRBD1. CDR1 is SNHLY, CDR2 FYNNEI, per germline. The V and J ends lost 1 base and 8 bases, in that order; junction bases with no gene match: 6. The CDR3 sequence is 14 residues long. The CDR3: CASSEERTGRGYTF. CDR3 nucleotides: TGTGCCAGCAGTGAAGAGCGGACAGGGCGAGGCTACACCTTC.

The rearrangement links TRBV5-1 to TRBJ1-1; D is ambiguous. Germline lookup yields CDR1 SGHRS and CDR2 YFSETQ. This CDR3 has 12 residues. With 4 bases removed from V and 6 bases from J, the gap between germline ends came to 10 bases. The CDR3 sequence is CASSLDVSEAFF. The CDR3 coding sequence is TGCGCCAGCAGCCTGGACGTCTCTGAAGCTTTCTTT.

Here the CDR3 DNA reads TGTGCCAGCATCTCAGGGAGGGGGTTCGTCCATGGCTACACCTTC. This codes for CASISGRGFVHGYTF. The chain combines TRBV28 with TRBJ1-2; D perhaps matches TRBD1 (6 bases). CDR3 length: 15 amino acids. CDR1 MDHEN and CDR2 SYDVKM come from the germline V gene. Deletions cut 7 bases from V and 6 bases from J, with 21 bases between.